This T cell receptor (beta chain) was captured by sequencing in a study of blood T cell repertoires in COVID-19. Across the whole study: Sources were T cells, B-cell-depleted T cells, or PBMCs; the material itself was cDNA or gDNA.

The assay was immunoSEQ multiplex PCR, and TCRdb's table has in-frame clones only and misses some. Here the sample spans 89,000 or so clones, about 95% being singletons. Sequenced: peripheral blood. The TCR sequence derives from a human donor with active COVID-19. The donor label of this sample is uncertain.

CDR3: CASSSGQDRTDTQYF. The CDR3 region has the DNA TGCGCCAGCAGCTCCGGACAGGACCGCACAGATACGCAGTATTTT. V usage is TRBV5-1 and J usage is TRBJ2-3; 7 bases align to TRBD1. The CDR3 loop spans 15 amino acids. V lost 3 bases, J lost 1 base, and 5 bases stayed unmatched. Per germline, CDR1 SGHRS and CDR2 YFSETQ.